These 8 T cell receptor beta chains share one sample of origin, sequenced in a study of post-analysis software for immune sequencing data. Findings of the study overall: A handful of TRBV segments were more frequent in patients than controls; TRBV5-6, TRBV5-1 and TRBV20-1 belonged to this group.

TCR beta libraries were prepared from cDNA with unique molecular identifiers. From the PCR reads, TCRdb called clonotypes with MiXCR, one entry per CDR3 protein. The sample includes about 810,000 distinct CDR3 sequences, roughly 58% of them seen just once. Their cognate antigens are unknown. Sequenced input: blood. These receptors originate from a girl between 10 and 17 years old with multiple sclerosis.

This chain links TRBV15 with TRBJ1-2; perhaps TRBD1 as D (5 bases). Germline V lookup: CDR1 LNHNV, CDR2 YYDKDF (reference sequence). Trimming left V 5 bases short and J 3 bases short, with 13 bases between. The CDR3 spans 14 residues. CDR3 nucleotide sequence: TGTGCCACCAGCCCAAGGGACCGGGACTATGGCTACACCTTC. This sequence encodes CATSPRDRDYGYTF.

The sample holds many counts of this clonotype. The chain has TRBV5-1 and TRBJ2-5; no clear D. CDR1 is SGHRS and CDR2 is YFSETQ in the germline V gene. This CDR3 contains 13 residues. Trimming pared 0 bases from V and 5 bases from J, leaving 8 bases between. CDR3 in DNA: TGCGCCAGCAGCTTGGCGGTCGGGGAGACCCAGTACTTC. Its protein is CASSLAVGETQYF.

The genes are TRBV20-1 and TRBJ2-7; 10 bases are shared with TRBD2. The J segment lost 8 bases and the V segment lost 2 bases, leaving 12 bases of the junction unmatched. The CDR3 loop spans 15 amino acids. The V gene's germline CDR1 is DFQATT and CDR2 SNEGSKA (reference sequence). CDR3: CSARLSGTSALQQYF. In DNA, the CDR3 is TGCAGTGCTAGACTGTCGGGGACTAGCGCACTCCAGCAGTACTTC.

Of note for this clonotype: The conserved phenylalanine or tryptophan is not found at the CDR3 terminus, so this likely reflects a read error. V gene TRBV29-1 combines with J gene TRBJ2-1, with a tentative D call TRBD2 (6 bases). The CDR3 totals 12 residues. V lost 6 bases and J lost 6, with 12 bases in between. The germline CDR1 and CDR2 sequences are SQVTM and ANQGSEA. CDR3 nucleotides: TGCAGCGTCCCCGGGGGTAGCAATGAGCAGTTCCTC. It translates to CSVPGGSNEQFL.

For the CDR3, the DNA is TGTGCCAGCGCCCTAGCGGGAGCGGGTGCTGAGCAGTTCTTC. Its translation: CASALAGAGAEQFF. The chain uses TRBV27 and TRBJ2-1; 10 bases match TRBD2. The CDR3 covers 14 residues. V lost 8 bases and J lost 9; bases outside the gene matches: 10. Per the germline V gene, CDR1 is MNHEY and CDR2 is SMNVEV (reference sequence).

The genes are TRBV5-1 and TRBJ2-5, with 8 bases fitting TRBD2. The closer fit of TRBJ2-7 to the DNA end suggests the J call may be wrong. The CDR3 runs to 17 residues. The germline V gene encodes CDR1 SGHRS and CDR2 YFSETQ. CDR3 sequence reads: CASSFGSGSSTLHEQYF. In DNA form, the CDR3 reads TGCGCCAGCAGCTTTGGCAGCGGGAGTTCCACTCTTCACGAGCAGTACTTC.

The gene calls are TRBV5-1 and TRBJ2-4, with 7 nucleotides matching TRBD2. The J call may be incorrect, as the DNA end agrees better with TRBJ2-7. Germline CDR1 and CDR2: SGHRS and YFSETQ. The CDR3 sequence is 14 residues long. The chain's CDR3 is CASSFRAGEDEQYF. In DNA form, the CDR3 reads TGCGCCAGCAGCTTTAGGGCGGGGGAGGACGAGCAGTACTTC.

CDR3 nucleotides: TGTGCCAGCAGGGGACTAGCGGGAAATAATGAGCAGTTCTTC. It specifies CASRGLAGNNEQFF. The chain has TRBV12-3 or TRBV12-4 and TRBJ2-1; 13 nucleotides agree with TRBD2. The CDR3 consists of 14 residues. With 6 bases clipped from V and 7 bases from J, the junction kept 3 bases outside the gene matches.